The present T cell receptor (beta chain) was sequenced within a study of blood T cells in healthy people across ages (dated by TCRdb to about 2015). For context, the study as a whole: In model experiments, roughly one uniquely barcoded TCR beta cDNA molecule per two T cells was captured by template switching. The study measured age-related changes in TCR beta repertoire diversity using deep sequencing normalized with unique cDNA molecular identifiers. For two donors (one aged 18 to 30 and one aged 80 or older), the study analyzed two additional independent replicas of 1 million unique cDNA reads from the same blood draw. Four age groups were formed from the donors: young (average about 15 years), middle-aged (approximately 40), aged (approximately 60) and long-lived (around 82). To avoid experimental bias, donors of different ages were randomly spread across the sequencing lanes. Study-wide conclusions, independent of this receptor: There was a strong correlation between observed TCR beta diversity and the percentage of naive T cells measured by flow cytometry. Donor CMV infection status was unknown, potentially confounding age-related changes in expanded clonotypes. As age increased, observed TCR beta diversity per million T cells dropped in a roughly linear way, and a significant reduction was already evident by age 40. Compared with the aged group, the long-lived group had more naive CD4+ T cells, fewer expanded clones and increased TCR diversity, suggesting age selection. Conclusive comparison of naive and antigen-experienced compartments was prevented by the profiling of bulk unsorted PBMCs. Estimates of total diversity from one million sequenced T cells were regarded as lower bounds and underestimates.

Libraries came from 5' RACE. A second roughly 6 to 12 cycle PCR used a sample-barcoded 5' primer and a J-beta primer mix. A template-switch 5' adaptor carrying 12 random nucleotides introduced a unique molecular identifier onto each TCR beta cDNA molecule. At least 2.5 million CDR3-containing paired-end reads were obtained from each sample. First-strand cDNA was synthesized from all RNA with the Mint cDNA synthesis kit, primed by a TRBC-specific oligonucleotide. Following uracil-DNA glycosylase treatment, a first 18-cycle PCR with universal primers M1SS and BC2_uni_R was performed on all cDNA. As for the authors' bioinformatics: For normalization, 1 million high-quality reads, each with a distinct molecular identifier, were randomly selected from each sample. Instead of being binned into consensus sequences, reads with shared molecular identifiers were discarded. CDR3 identification, clonotype clustering and error correction used MiTCR with a Q25 quality threshold and the strictest error-elimination algorithm. A nonparametric unseen species model with Euler transformation was used to estimate lower-bound total TCR beta diversity. TCRdb handled the public reads itself, with Q25 trimming in fastp and clone calling in MiXCR, and kept productive beta chains. Entries are consolidated by CDR3 protein sequence, retaining the most common genes and DNA. The V and J calls, along with clone size, are taken from TCRdb and not from the paper's own processing. In this sample the table shows around 1,800,000 distinct CDR3 sequences, about 39% of which occur a single time. Roughly 23% of the sample is in the top ten clones.

Donors were under 40 systemically healthy Caucasian individuals from Russia aged roughly 6 to 95 years. Each donor gave about 9.7 milliliters of peripheral blood, drawn into EDTA-treated Vacutainer tubes. PBMCs were isolated by Ficoll-Paque density-gradient centrifugation, with at least 6 million obtained per sample. Total RNA was extracted from PBMCs with Trizol reagent, with at least 6 micrograms obtained per sample. For every donor, an aliquot of PBMCs went through flow cytometry to measure the percentages of naive CD45RAhigh/CD27high T cells. As for this clonotype: Its antigen is unknown. Per-base quality was not reported, and no clone a single base away is much larger than it.

The specimen was blood. The sequence was obtained from a human donor in good health.

The CDR3 corresponds to CASSQLGTASYGYTF. The DNA reads as follows: TGCGCCAGCAGCCAGCTCGGGACAGCTAGCTATGGCTACACCTTC. In this chain, TRBV5-1 is recombined with TRBJ1-2; 7 bases in between match TRBD1. V is pruned by 4 bases and J by 4 bases, leaving 10 bases of the junction without a gene match. The CDR3 numbers 15 residues from cysteine through phenylalanine. Only CDR3 DNA is held: 45 bases, read in frame from base 1. CDR1 SGHRS and CDR2 YFSETQ are derived from the germline V gene.